The 17 T cell receptor beta chains reported below all come from one sample, sequenced in a study of CD8+ T cells in alopecia areata. Reverse transcription of extracted RNA yielded cDNA, which provided the sequencing template. TCRdb's table, derived via immunoSEQ multiplex PCR, lists solely in-frame clones and lacks some. The profile covers about 39,000 clones, with under 70% appearing a single time and roughly 22% taken by the ten largest. Treatment: oral pan-JAK inhibitor, 5-10 mg twice daily. The source was CD8+ T cells sorted from blood, collected at week 4, from a patient treated with tofacitinib. All receptors come from a human donor with alopecia areata.

The CDR3 protein is CASSYSDQSYEQYF. The CDR3 bases are TGTGCCAGCAGTTACTCGGATCAATCCTACGAGCAGTACTTC. The J gene is TRBJ2-7, the V gene TRBV6-5, with D uncertain. V was cut by 0 bases and J by 1 base, with 7 bases left in between. The CDR3 runs to 14 residues. Per germline, CDR1 MNHEY and CDR2 SVGAGI.

V is TRBV6-6 and J is TRBJ1-1, with TRBD1 as a possible D gene (5 bases). The V end lost 0 bases, the J end lost 0 bases, and 8 bases lay between the germline ends. Germline CDR1 is MNHNY and CDR2 is SVGAGI (reference sequence). The CDR3 is 15 residues long. The CDR3 region is CASSYSEGMNTEAFF. CDR3 nucleotide sequence: TGTGCCAGCAGTTACTCGGAGGGGATGAACACTGAAGCTTTCTTT.

This clone was counted between two and nine times. The CDR3 sequence: CSVEARGNYNEQFF. The CDR3 DNA reads as TGCAGCGTTGAAGCCAGGGGGAACTACAATGAGCAGTTCTTC. This chain links TRBV29-1 with TRBJ2-1; 7 bases map to TRBD1. The CDR3 totals 14 residues. V lost 1 base to trimming and J lost 3 bases; unmatched junction nucleotides: 3. The germline V gene encodes CDR1 SQVTM and CDR2 ANQGSEA.

The chain carries TRBV30 and TRBJ2-5; D is uncertain. Germline loops: CDR1 GTSNPN, CDR2 SVGIG (reference sequence). This CDR3 is built from 15 residues. V dropped 0 bases and J dropped 2 bases, with 13 bases sitting between them. CDR3 region: CAWSVRTTRQETQYF. The CDR3 nucleotides read TGTGCCTGGAGTGTTAGGACGACTCGTCAAGAGACCCAGTACTTC.

The chain uses TRBV15 and TRBJ2-1, with TRBD2 matching over 7 bases. This CDR3 contains 15 residues. Germline V lookup: CDR1 LNHNV, CDR2 YYDKDF (reference sequence). Germline trimming cut 0 bases from V and 2 bases from J; bases unmatched to any gene: 1. CDR3 protein: CATSRDRGAYNEQFF. CDR3 bases: TGTGCCACCAGCAGAGATCGGGGGGCCTACAATGAGCAGTTCTTC.

This chain links TRBV30 with TRBJ2-2; TRBD1 matches at 7 bases. The CDR3 is 14 residues long. CDR1 is GTSNPN, CDR2 SVGIG, per germline (reference sequence). Germline trimming cut 1 base from V and 9 bases from J; bases unmatched to any gene: 8. CDR3 sequence: CAWSAQDRIRELFF. The CDR3 region has the DNA TGTGCCTGGAGTGCCCAGGACAGGATCCGGGAGCTGTTTTTT.

The chain couples TRBV27 to TRBJ1-5; possibly TRBD1 for D (5 bases). This CDR3 is 14 amino acids long. Trimming removed 3 bases at V and 4 bases at J, with 10 bases between. Germline-derived CDR1 and CDR2 are MNHEY and SMNVEV (reference sequence). CDR3 residues: CASSLGRTNQPQHF. In nucleotides, the CDR3 is TGTGCCAGCAGTTTGGGACGGACAAATCAGCCCCAGCATTTT.

This clone was counted ten times or more. V usage is TRBV6-4 and J usage is TRBJ2-3; TRBD2 might be the D (6 bases). CDR3 length: 13 residues. Germline loops: CDR1 MRHNA, CDR2 SNTAGT. Trimming shortened V by 5 bases and J by 4 bases, and 10 bases separated the two germline ends. CDR3 bases: TGTGCCAGCAGTCCGGGGGAGTCAGATACGCAGTATTTT. Protein: CASSPGESDTQYF.

This clone was recorded once. The chain is built from TRBV7-9 and TRBJ2-7; perhaps TRBD2 as D (7 bases). The CDR3 is 15 amino acids. Trimming took off 0 bases at V and 7 bases at J, with 16 bases between the two ends. Germline V gene lookup returns CDR1 SEHNR and CDR2 FQNEAQ (reference sequence). The CDR3 sequence is CASSLAGGPAPEQYF. The CDR3 DNA follows: TGTGCCAGCAGCTTAGCGGGGGGGCCGGCACCGGAGCAGTACTTC.

In its sample, this clone was seen once. V and J are TRBV7-2 and TRBJ2-1; TRBD2 matches 7 bases. After removal of 7 bases from V and 4 bases from J, the junction contained 4 bases not matched to a gene. Germline V gene sequence: CDR1 SGHTA, CDR2 FQGNSA. This CDR3 has 13 residues. CDR3 protein: CASNSGDYNEQFF. The CDR3 bases are TGTGCCAGCAACAGCGGGGATTACAATGAGCAGTTCTTC.

This clone was counted a few times. The identical CDR3 is also encoded by other nucleotide sequences in the sample. This chain connects TRBV27 to TRBJ2-7, with no clear D. V was shortened by 6 bases and J by 4 bases, with 7 bases between the two germline ends. Germline V gene sequence: CDR1 MNHEY, CDR2 SMNVEV (reference sequence). This CDR3 is 11 amino acids long. CDR3 in DNA: TGTGCCAGCAGCTCCAGTTACGAGCAGTACTTC. This encodes CASSSSYEQYF.

This clone has just a few counts. Germline is not matched at one junction end, which may reflect a read error. This chain links TRBV30 with TRBJ1-1; weak D call: TRBD1 (5 bases). This CDR3 region has 12 residues. Germline CDR1 GTSNPN, CDR2 SVGIG (reference sequence). The CDR3 loop reads CAWTTGTDESHF. CDR3 sequence (DNA): TGTGCCTGGACTACCGGGACGGATGAATCCCACTTT.

This clone was observed at least ten times. V and J are TRBV23-1 and TRBJ2-7; D is unresolved. TRBV23-1 is assigned to the ORF class and has an uncertain function. V shed 0 bases and J shed 5 bases, with 20 bases lying between them. This CDR3 has 17 residues. Written as DNA, the CDR3 is TGCGCCAGCAGTCAATCTCCCCGCACCCCAAGATACAACGAGCAGTACTTC. Translating it yields CASSQSPRTPRYNEQYF.

The chain has TRBV29-1 and TRBJ2-7; the D gene is possibly TRBD1 (6 bases). V lost 1 base, J lost 1 base, and 8 bases lay in between. The CDR3 has 13 amino acids. Germline lookup yields CDR1 SQVTM and CDR2 ANQGSEA. CDR3 coding DNA: TGCAGCGTTGAAGGGGACACATCCTACGAGCAGTACTTC. Residues: CSVEGDTSYEQYF.

This clone appeared once. The chain joins TRBV4-2 to TRBJ2-1; 8 bases align to TRBD1. The length of the CDR3 is 17 residues. With V trimmed by 1 base and J by 8 bases, 13 bases remained unmatched. The germline V gene encodes CDR1 LGHNA and CDR2 YNFKEQ. The CDR3 DNA reads as TGTGCCAGCAGCCAAGGTGGGGAGACAGGGGTATATGATGAGCAGTTCTTC. It encodes CASSQGGETGVYDEQFF.

There are a few counts of this clone. The chain combines TRBV6-6 with TRBJ2-7; 7 nucleotides line up with TRBD2. With 5 bases clipped from V and 4 bases from J, the junction kept 11 bases outside the gene matches. CDR3 length equals 15 residues. The germline V gene encodes CDR1 MNHNY and CDR2 SVGAGI (reference sequence). Here the CDR3 DNA reads TGTGCCAGCAGTCCTGGACTAGGTCTTCCTTACGAGCAGTACTTC. Translation gives CASSPGLGLPYEQYF.

The chain recombines TRBV29-1 with TRBJ2-5, with TRBD2 identical over 9 bases. The length of the CDR3 is 14 residues. CDR1 SQVTM and CDR2 ANQGSEA come from the germline V gene. The V segment lost 3 bases and the J segment 0 bases; nucleotides outside the gene matches: 2. This CDR3 reads CSVELAGNQETQYF. The CDR3 DNA sequence: TGCAGCGTTGAGCTAGCGGGGAACCAAGAGACCCAGTACTTC. Full variable domain (outside the CDR3, taken from reference TRBV29-1 and TRBJ2-5): SAVISQKPSRDICQRGTSLTIQCQVDSQVTMMFWYRQQPGQSLTLIATANQGSEATYESGFVIDKFPISRPNLTFSTLTVSNMSPEDSSIYLCSVELAGNQETQYFGPGTRLLVL.